This T cell receptor (beta chain) comes out of a study of graft-versus-host responses after intestinal transplantation. CDR1 and CDR2 (germline): SNHLY, FYNNEI. V lost 1 base to trimming and J lost 10 bases, with 11 bases between them. This CDR3 is built from 13 residues. General study points: GvH clones were identified in recipient marrow, with some first appearing in ileum or blood.

The protocol was immunoSEQ multiplex PCR, while the TCRdb copy is restricted to in-frame clones and leaves out a portion. The table records around 25,000 clones, approximately 40% of them present only once. This clonotype was obtained from a human patient who received an intestinal transplant. The rearrangement joins TRBV2 to TRBJ2-1; weak D call: TRBD2 (6 bases). The sequences come from alloreactive CD4+ T cells from a mixed lymphocyte reaction culture, collected before intestinal transplant. Stated subset: CFSE-low proliferating T cells sorted from approximately 6-day pre-transplant mixed lymphocyte reaction (GvH or HvG direction). CDR3 loop: CASSEEGGWEQFF. The CDR3 bases are TGTGCCAGCAGTGAAGAAGGAGGGTGGGAGCAGTTCTTC.